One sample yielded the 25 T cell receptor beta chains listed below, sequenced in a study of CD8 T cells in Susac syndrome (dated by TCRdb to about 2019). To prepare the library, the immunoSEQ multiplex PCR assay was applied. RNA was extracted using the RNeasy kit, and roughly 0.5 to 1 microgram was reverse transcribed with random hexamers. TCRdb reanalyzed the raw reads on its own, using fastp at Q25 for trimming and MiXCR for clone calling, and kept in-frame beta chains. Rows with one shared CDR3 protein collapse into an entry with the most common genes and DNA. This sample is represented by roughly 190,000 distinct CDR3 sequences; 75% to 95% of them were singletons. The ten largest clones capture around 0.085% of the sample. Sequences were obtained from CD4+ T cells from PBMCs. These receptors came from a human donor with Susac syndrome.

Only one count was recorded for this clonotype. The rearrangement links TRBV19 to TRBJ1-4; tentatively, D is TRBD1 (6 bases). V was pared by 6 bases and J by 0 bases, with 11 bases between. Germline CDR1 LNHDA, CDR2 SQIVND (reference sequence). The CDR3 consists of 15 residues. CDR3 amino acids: CASSKWDTTNEKLFF. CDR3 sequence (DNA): TGTGCCAGTAGCAAGTGGGACACAACTAATGAAAAACTGTTTTTT.

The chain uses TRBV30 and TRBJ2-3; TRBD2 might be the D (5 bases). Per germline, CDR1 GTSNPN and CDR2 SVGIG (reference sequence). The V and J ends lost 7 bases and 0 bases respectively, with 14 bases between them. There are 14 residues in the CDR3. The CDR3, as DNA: TGTGCCTACATAGCGAGAACTAGCACAGATACGCAGTATTTT. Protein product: CAYIARTSTDTQYF.

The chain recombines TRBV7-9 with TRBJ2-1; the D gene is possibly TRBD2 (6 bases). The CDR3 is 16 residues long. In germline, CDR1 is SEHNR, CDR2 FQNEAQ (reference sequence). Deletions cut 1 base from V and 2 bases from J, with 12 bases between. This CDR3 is CASSLGGLLTYNEQFF. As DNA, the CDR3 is TGTGCCAGCAGCTTAGGGGGACTCCTCACCTACAATGAGCAGTTCTTC.

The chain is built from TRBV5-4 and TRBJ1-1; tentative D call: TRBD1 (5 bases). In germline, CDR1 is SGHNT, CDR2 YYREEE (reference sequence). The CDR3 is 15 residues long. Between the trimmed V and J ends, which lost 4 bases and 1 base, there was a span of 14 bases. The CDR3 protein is CASSRRDVRNTEAFF. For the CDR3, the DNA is TGTGCCAGCAGCAGAAGGGACGTTCGGAACACTGAAGCTTTCTTT.

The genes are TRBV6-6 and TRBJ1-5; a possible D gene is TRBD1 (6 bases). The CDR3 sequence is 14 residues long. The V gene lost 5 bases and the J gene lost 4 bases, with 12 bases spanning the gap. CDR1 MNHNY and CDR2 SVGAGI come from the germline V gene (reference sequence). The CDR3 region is CASSRTEENQPQHF. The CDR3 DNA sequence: TGTGCCAGCAGTCGGACAGAGGAGAATCAGCCCCAGCATTTT.

CDR3 coding DNA: TGTGCCATCAGACCAGTTGGTGGGAGTAAGACAGATACGCAGTATTTT. This gives the protein CAIRPVGGSKTDTQYF. V usage is TRBV10-3 and J usage is TRBJ2-3, with D perhaps TRBD2 (5 bases). V was shortened by 6 bases and J by 3 bases, with 19 bases between the two germline ends. CDR3 length equals 16 residues. In germline, CDR1 is ENHRY, CDR2 SYGVKD.

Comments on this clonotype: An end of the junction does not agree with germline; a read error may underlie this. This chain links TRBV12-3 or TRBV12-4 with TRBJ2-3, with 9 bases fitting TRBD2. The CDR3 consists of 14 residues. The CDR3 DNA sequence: TGTGCCAGCAGCTTAGCGGGAGTCCCAGATACGCAGTATTTT. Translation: CASSLAGVPDTQYF.

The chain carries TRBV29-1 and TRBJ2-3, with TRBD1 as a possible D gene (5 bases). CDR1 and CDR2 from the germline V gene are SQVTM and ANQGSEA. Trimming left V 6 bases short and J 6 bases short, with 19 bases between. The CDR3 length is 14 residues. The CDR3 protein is CSVQLGAIEDTQYF. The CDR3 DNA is TGCAGCGTCCAATTAGGGGCGATTGAGGATACGCAGTATTTT.

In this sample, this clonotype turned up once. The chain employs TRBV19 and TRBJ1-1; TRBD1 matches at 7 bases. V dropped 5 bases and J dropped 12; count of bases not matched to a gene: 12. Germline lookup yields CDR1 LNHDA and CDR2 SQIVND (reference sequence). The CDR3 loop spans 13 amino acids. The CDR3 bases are TGTGCCAGTAGTGCAAACAGGGGCTGGGAACCTTTCTTT. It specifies CASSANRGWEPFF.

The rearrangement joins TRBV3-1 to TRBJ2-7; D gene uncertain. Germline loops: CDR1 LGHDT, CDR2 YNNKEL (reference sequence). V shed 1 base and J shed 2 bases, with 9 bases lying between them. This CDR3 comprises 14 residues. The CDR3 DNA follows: TGTGCCAGCAGCCAAGGGTCCAGAGCCTACGAGCAGTACTTC. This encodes CASSQGSRAYEQYF.

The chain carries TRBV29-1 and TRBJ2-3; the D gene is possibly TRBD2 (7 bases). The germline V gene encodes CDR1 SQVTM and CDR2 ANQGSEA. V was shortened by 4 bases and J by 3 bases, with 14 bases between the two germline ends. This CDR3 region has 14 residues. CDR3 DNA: TGCAGCGTTGGGGGGGGACAACCAACAGATACGCAGTATTTT. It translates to CSVGGGQPTDTQYF.

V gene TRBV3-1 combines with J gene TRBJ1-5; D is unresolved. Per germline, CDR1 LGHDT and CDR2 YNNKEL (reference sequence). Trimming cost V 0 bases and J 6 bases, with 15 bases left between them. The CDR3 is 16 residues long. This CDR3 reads CASSQDRGQWGQPQHF. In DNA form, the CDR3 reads TGTGCCAGCAGCCAAGATCGAGGTCAATGGGGTCAGCCCCAGCATTTT.

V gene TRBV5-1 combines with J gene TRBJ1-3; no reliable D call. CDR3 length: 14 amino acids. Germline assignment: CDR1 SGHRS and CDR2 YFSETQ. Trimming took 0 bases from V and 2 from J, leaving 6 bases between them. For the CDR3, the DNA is TGCGCCAGCAGCTTGGACAGCCCTGGAAACACCATATATTTT. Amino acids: CASSLDSPGNTIYF.

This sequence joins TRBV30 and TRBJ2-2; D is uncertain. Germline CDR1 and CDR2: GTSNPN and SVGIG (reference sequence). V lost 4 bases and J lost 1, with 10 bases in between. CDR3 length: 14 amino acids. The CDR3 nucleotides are TGTGCCTGGACCCCCAGACAGAACACCGGGGAGCTGTTTTTT. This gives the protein CAWTPRQNTGELFF.

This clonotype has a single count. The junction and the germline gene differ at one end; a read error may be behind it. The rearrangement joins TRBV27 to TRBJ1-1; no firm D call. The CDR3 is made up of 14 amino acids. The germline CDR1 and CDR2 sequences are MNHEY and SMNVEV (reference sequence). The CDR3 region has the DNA TGTGCCAGCAGTTTATCCCGGGGAATCACTGAAGTTTTCTTT. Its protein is CASSLSRGITEVFF.

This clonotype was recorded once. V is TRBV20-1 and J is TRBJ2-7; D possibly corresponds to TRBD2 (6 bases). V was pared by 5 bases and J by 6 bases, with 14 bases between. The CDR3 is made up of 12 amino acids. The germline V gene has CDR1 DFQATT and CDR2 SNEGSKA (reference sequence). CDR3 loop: CSAHTGGGEQYF. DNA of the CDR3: TGCAGTGCTCATACCGGGGGAGGCGAGCAGTACTTC.

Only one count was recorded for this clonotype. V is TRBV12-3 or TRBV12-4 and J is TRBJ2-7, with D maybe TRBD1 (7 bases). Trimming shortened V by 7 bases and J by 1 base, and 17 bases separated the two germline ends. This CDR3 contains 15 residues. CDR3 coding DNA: TGTGCCAGCAAGGGGGCGGGAATACTTTCCTACGAGCAGTACTTC. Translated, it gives CASKGAGILSYEQYF.

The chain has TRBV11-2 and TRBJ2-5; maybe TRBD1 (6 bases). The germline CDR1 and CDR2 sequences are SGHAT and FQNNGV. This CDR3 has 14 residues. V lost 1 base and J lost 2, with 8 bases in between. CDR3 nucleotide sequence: TGTGCCAGCAGCTTAGCGGGACAACAAGAGACCCAGTACTTC. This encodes CASSLAGQQETQYF.

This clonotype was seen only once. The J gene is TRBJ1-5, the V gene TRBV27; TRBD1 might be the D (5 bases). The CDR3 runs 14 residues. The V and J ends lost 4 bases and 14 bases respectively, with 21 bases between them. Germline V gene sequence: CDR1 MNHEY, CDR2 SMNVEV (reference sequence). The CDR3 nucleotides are TGTGCCAGCAGTTCCAACCGACAGTCAGGAAGAAAGCATTTT. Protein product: CASSSNRQSGRKHF.

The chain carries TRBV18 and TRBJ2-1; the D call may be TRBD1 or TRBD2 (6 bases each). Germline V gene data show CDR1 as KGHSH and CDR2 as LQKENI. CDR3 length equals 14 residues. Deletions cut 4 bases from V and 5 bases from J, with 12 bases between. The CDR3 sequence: CASSQGGGDNEQFF. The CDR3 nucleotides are TGTGCCAGCTCACAGGGGGGCGGGGACAATGAGCAGTTCTTC.

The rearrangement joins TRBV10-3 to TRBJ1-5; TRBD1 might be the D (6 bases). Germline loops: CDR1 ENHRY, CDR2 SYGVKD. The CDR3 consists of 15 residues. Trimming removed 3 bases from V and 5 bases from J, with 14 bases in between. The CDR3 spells CAISEEGGAYQPQHF. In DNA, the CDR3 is TGTGCCATCAGTGAAGAGGGGGGGGCTTATCAGCCCCAGCATTTT.

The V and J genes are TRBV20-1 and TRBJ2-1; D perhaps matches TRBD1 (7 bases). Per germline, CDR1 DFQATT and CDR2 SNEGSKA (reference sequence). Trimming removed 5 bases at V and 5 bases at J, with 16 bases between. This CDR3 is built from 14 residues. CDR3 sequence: CSAAGTEVNNEQFF. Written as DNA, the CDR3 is TGCAGTGCTGCGGGGACAGAGGTAAACAATGAGCAGTTCTTC.

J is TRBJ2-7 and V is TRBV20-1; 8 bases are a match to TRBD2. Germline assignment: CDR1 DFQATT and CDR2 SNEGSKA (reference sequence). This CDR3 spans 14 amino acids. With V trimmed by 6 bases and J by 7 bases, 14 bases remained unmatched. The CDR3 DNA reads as TGCAGTGCGCGGGGGCTAGCGGGCCTTCAGGAGCAGTACTTC. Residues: CSARGLAGLQEQYF.

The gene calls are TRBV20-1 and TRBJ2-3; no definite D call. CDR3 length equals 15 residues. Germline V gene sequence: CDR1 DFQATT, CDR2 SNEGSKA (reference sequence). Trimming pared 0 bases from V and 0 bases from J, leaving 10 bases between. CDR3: CSARDSVLSTDTQYF. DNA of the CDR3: TGCAGTGCTAGAGATTCCGTACTCAGCACAGATACGCAGTATTTT.

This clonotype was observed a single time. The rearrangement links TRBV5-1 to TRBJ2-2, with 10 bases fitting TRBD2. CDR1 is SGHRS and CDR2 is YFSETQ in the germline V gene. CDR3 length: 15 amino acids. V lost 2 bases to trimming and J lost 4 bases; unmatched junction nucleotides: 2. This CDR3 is CASSFTSGITGELFF. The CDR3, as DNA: TGCGCCAGCAGCTTTACTAGCGGGATCACCGGGGAGCTGTTTTTT. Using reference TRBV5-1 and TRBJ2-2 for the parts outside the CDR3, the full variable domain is KAGVTQTPRYLIKTRGQQVTLSCSPISGHRSVSWYQQTPGQGLQFLFEYFSETQRNKGNFPGRFSGRQFSNSRSEMNVSTLELGDSALYLCASSFTSGITGELFFGEGSRLTVL.